This T cell receptor (beta chain) was found in a study of OX40 agonist ivuxolimab in advanced cancers. About the full investigation: Ivuxolimab was a fully human IgG2 agonistic monoclonal antibody targeting the costimulatory receptor OX40 (CD134). Intravenous ivuxolimab was administered to patients every 2 weeks at six dose levels: 0.01, 0.1, 0.3, 1.5, 3 and 10 mg/kg. Of the 50 or so patients in dose escalation, about 20 had hepatocellular carcinoma, about 15 had melanoma, 9 had renal cell carcinoma and 9 had head and neck cancer. The dose-escalation cohort was roughly 83% male with a mean age of about 60 years, ranging from roughly 20 to 80. Prior anti-PD-1, anti-PD-L1 or anti-CTLA-4 therapy was permitted, and checkpoint inhibitors had been received by around 39% of dose-escalation patients. Three dose-escalation patients achieved partial responses, one with hepatocellular carcinoma and two with cutaneous melanoma. Peripheral TCRbeta sequencing was intended to test whether TCR sequence diversity was altered and clonal T-cell expansion was caused by ivuxolimab. The paper covers the monotherapy dose-escalation part of the phase I ivuxolimab trial, which included N = 52 patients. General conclusions and limits of the study: At doses of 0.1 to 3.0 mg/kg, clonal expansion of both CD4+ and CD8+ blood T cells was observed from baseline to week 6. In partial responders in the 0.1-3.0 mg/kg groups, normalized peripheral clonal expansion was found to be among the lowest, especially among CD8+ T cells. Antigen specificity was not determined for the clonally expanded peripheral T cells. After ivuxolimab, more expanded clones were found on average in CD8+ T cells than in CD4+ T cells. Low levels of normalized T-cell clonal expansion were also shown by some nonresponding patients.

Genomic DNA was isolated from the sorted cells so that the TCRbeta CDR3 region could be sequenced. The immunoSEQ Assay was used for sequencing of TCRbeta CDR3 regions. Drawn from immuneACCESS, this table holds only the in-frame rearrangements with V and J called that TCRdb kept. Clones are partly lost; checked studies trace under half to an unresolved V gene and leave the rest unexplained. The table for this sample lists under 95,000 clones; over 85% of them were counted only once. The ten biggest clones cover over 5% of the sample. With regard to this clone: There is no known antigen for this receptor. Base qualities were left out, and no much larger clone turns up one base away.

Patients with a history of autoimmune disease or receiving systemic immunosuppression were excluded from the trial. Peripheral blood for TCR sequencing was drawn from every dose cohort at baseline, at cycle 4 day 1 and at cycle 7 day 1. Samples came from an open-label, multicenter, first-in-human phase I dose-escalation trial of ivuxolimab. Adults with locally advanced or metastatic melanoma, renal cell, hepatocellular, or head and neck squamous cell carcinoma were enrolled in the trial. CD4+ and CD8+ T cells were sorted separately from peripheral blood before TCR sequencing. The CDR3 covers 15 residues, taking in both the cysteine and the phenylalanine. The read is trimmed to its CDR3 DNA, 45 bases read in frame from base 1. Trimming accounts for 2 bases at V and 5 bases at J, while the number of junction bases matched to no gene is 6. CDR1 and CDR2, per the germline V gene, are MNHEY and SVGAGI.

This TCR was sampled from an adult with an advanced solid tumor such as melanoma, head and neck, liver or kidney cancer. The rearranged segments are TRBV6-5 and TRBJ2-3; 8 central bases correspond to TRBD2. The sample was CD4+ or CD8+ T cells sorted from blood, taken in a trial of the OX40 agonist ivuxolimab. The sequenced DNA: TGTGCCAGCAGTTACGCGGGACTAGGTAGAGATACGCAGTATTTT. Translation gives CASSYAGLGRDTQYF.